The sequence of this T cell receptor (beta chain) was determined in a study of cytomegalovirus exposure and HLA in healthy donors. PCR used 60 Vbeta primers and 13 Jbeta primers. Assay used: immunoSEQ multiplex PCR; TCRdb lists only in-frame clones, some missing. Here the sample spans 100,000 to 150,000 clones, approximately 80% being singletons. Overall study results and limits: A classifier reportedly called cytomegalovirus status with high sensitivity and specificity.

The CDR3 sequence is 15 residues long. With 5 bases clipped from V and 4 bases from J, the junction kept 8 bases outside the gene matches. Germline-derived CDR1 and CDR2 are SEHNR and FQNEAQ (reference sequence). A note on this clone: Its cognate antigen is unknown.

V usage is TRBV7-9 and J usage is TRBJ1-1; 9 bases are shared with TRBD1. Input material: PBMCs. This clonotype originated in a man between 18 and 29 years old in good health and CMV-seronegative. CDR3 sequence reads: CASSPNRGQSTEAFF. The CDR3 DNA follows: TGTGCCAGCAGCCCTAACAGGGGGCAGAGCACTGAAGCTTTCTTT.